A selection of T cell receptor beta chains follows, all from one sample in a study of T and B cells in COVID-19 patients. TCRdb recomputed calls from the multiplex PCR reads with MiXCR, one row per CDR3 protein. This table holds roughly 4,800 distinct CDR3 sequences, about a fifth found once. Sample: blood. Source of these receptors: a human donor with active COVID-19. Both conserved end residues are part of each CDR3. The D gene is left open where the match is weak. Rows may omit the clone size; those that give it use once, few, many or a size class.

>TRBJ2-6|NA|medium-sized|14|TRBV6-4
TGTGCCAGCAGTGATCCAGACAGGGCCAACGTCCTGACTTTC
CASSDPDRANVLTF
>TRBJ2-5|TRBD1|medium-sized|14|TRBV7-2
TGTGCCAGCAGCTTAACAGGGGGCGGAGAGACCCAGTACTTC
CASSLTGGGETQYF
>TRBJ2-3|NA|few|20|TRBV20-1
TGCAGTGCTAGAGTAAAATCGAAACTATGGGGCGGGAATAGCACAGATACGCAGTATTTT
CSARVKSKLWGGNSTDTQYF
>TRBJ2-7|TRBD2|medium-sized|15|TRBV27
TGTGCCAGCAGTTTTGGGGCGGGAGGGGACGGCGAGCAGTACTTC
CASSFGAGGDGEQYF
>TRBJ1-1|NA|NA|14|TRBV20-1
TGCAGTGCTTTCCCGGGGGGTATGAACACTGAAGCTTTCTTT
CSAFPGGMNTEAFF
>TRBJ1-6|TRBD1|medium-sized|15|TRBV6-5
TGTGCCAGCAGACTTTGGGACAGGGGCGAAGGACCCCTCCACTTT
CASRLWDRGEGPLHF
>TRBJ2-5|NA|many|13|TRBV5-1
TGCGCCAGCAGCTTGAAACTAGCCCATACCCAGTACTTC
CASSLKLAHTQYF
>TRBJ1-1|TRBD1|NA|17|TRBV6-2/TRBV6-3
TGTGCCAGCAGTTACTCGAATCCGGCGAGGGACAGAATTTTAGCTTTCTTT
CASSYSNPARDRILAFF
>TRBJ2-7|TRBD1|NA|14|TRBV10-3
TGTGCCATCAGTGCGTGGGACAGGGATTACGAGCAGTACTTC
CAISAWDRDYEQYF
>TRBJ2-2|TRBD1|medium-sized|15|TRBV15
TGTGCCACCAGCGCCCGACAGGGGAACACCGGGGAGCTGTTTTTT
CATSARQGNTGELFF
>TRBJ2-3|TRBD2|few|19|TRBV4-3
TGCGCCAGCAGCCCGGTAGGCGGTGCGGGAGAAGGGAGGTCAGATACGCAGTATTTT
CASSPVGGAGEGRSDTQYF
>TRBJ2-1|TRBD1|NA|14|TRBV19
TGTGCCAGTAGTCAAGGACAGGGCTACAATGAGCAGTTCTTC
CASSQGQGYNEQFF
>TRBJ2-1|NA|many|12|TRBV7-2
TGTGCCAGCAATCAAGGGGGGATTGAGCAGTTCTTC
CASNQGGIEQFF
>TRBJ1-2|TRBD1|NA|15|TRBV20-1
TGCAGTGCTAGGCTGGGGGACAGTTGGATTTCTGGCTACACCTTC
CSARLGDSWISGYTF
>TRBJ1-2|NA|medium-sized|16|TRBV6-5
TGTGCCAGCAGTCTCGGACCCACCTTATCTAACTATGGCTACACCTTC
CASSLGPTLSNYGYTF
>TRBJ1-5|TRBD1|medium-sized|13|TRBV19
TGTGCCAGTAGCGGGACAGGGAAACAGCCCCAGCATTTT
CASSGTGKQPQHF
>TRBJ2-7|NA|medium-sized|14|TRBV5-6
TGTGCCAGCAGCTTGGCCGTGGGAACCTACGAGCAGTACTTC
CASSLAVGTYEQYF
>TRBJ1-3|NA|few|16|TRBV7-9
TGTGCCAGCAGCTTGGCCGGCGTGGGGAGTGGAAACACCATATATTTT
CASSLAGVGSGNTIYF
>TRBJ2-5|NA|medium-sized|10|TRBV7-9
TGTGCCAGCAGCCAAGAGACCCAGTACTTC
CASSQETQYF
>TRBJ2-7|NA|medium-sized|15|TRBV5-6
TGTGCCAGCAGCAACGGCCCGGGACTCGTATACGAGCAGTACTTC
CASSNGPGLVYEQYF
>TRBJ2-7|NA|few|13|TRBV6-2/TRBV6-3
TGTGCCAGCAGAAATCACAGGGTGTCCGAGCAGTACTTC
CASRNHRVSEQYF
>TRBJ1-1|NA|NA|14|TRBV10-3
TGTGCCATCAGTGAGGGGATAGGGAACACTGAAGCTTTCTTT
CAISEGIGNTEAFF
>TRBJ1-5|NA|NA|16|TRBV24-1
TGTGCCACCAGTGAATCAACTGGACACCGCAATCAGCCCCAGCATTTT
CATSESTGHRNQPQHF
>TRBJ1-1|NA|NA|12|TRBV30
TGTGCCTGGAGTGATAGTAGCCCTGAAGCTTTCTTT
CAWSDSSPEAFF
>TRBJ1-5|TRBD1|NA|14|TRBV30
TGTGCCGGTGGCGCGGGACAGTTCAATCAGCCCCAGCATTTT
CAGGAGQFNQPQHF
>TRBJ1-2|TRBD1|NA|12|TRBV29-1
TGCAGCGTGAACAGGGGGTACTATGGCTACACCTTC
CSVNRGYYGYTF
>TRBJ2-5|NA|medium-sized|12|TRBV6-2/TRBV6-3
TGTGCCAGCAGTTACTCGATAAAGACCCAGTACTTC
CASSYSIKTQYF
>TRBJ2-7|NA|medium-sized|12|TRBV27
TGTGCCAGCAGTTTTACGGGGTACGAGCAGTACTTC
CASSFTGYEQYF
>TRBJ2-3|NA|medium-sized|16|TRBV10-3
TGTGCCATCAGGGAAACTCTAGCGATGAAGAGGGATACGCAGTATTTT
CAIRETLAMKRDTQYF
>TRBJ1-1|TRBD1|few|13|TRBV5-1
TGCGCCAGCAGCTTGACAGGGGAGACTGAAGCTTTCTTT
CASSLTGETEAFF
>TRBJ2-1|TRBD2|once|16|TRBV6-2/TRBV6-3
TGTGCCAGCAGCCCAAAGGGTCTAGCGGGACCCAATGAGCAGTTCTTC
CASSPKGLAGPNEQFF
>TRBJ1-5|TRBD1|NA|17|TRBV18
TGTGCCAGCTCACCTCGGACAGGGGGAATGGGCAATCAGCCCCAGCATTTT
CASSPRTGGMGNQPQHF
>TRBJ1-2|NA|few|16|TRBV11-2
TGTGCCAGCAGCCCCGTGGCGGGAATGAGGCTATATGGCTACACCTTC
CASSPVAGMRLYGYTF
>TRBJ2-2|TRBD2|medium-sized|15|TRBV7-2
TGTGCCAGCAGCTTAGGGGGACTAGGGAGCGGGGAGCTGTTTTTT
CASSLGGLGSGELFF
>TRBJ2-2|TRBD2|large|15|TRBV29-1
TGCAGCGTTGTTTGGACTAGCGGGGACACCGGGGAGCTGTTTTTT
CSVVWTSGDTGELFF
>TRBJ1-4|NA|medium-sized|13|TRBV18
TGTGCCAGCTCACCAAACACTAATGAAAAACTGTTTTTT
CASSPNTNEKLFF
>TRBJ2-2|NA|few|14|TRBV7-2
TGTGCCAGCAGCTTAGATTCCGGCCCCGGGGAGCTGTTTTTT
CASSLDSGPGELFF
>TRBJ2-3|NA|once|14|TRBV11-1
TGTGCCAGCAGCTTATGGGGTAGCACAGATACGCAGTATTTT
CASSLWGSTDTQYF
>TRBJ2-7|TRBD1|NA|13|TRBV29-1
TGCAGCGTCCTCGGGACAGGGAACTACGAGCAGTACTTC
CSVLGTGNYEQYF
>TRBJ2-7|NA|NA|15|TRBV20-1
TGCAGTGCTAGAGATCACAGGCGATCCACCTACGATCAGTACTTC
CSARDHRRSTYDQYF
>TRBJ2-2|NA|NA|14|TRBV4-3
TGCGCCAGCAGCCAAGAAGGGGGGATCCATGCGCTGTTTTTT
CASSQEGGIHALFF
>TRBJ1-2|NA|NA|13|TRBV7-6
TGTGCCAGCAGCTTAGCAGTAGGAGGTTCCTACACCTTC
CASSLAVGGSYTF
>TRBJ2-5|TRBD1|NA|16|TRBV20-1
TGCAGTGCTAGGGAACACGACAGGGGGTCTCAAGAGACCCAGTACTTC
CSAREHDRGSQETQYF
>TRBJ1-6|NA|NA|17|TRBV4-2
TGTGCCAGCAGCCAAGAGGGGGGTACAGCTCGCAATTCAACCCTCCACTTT
CASSQEGGTARNSTLHF
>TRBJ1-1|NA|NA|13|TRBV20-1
TGCAGTGCTGGTACGAATGGAGTCACTGAAGCTTTCTTT
CSAGTNGVTEAFF
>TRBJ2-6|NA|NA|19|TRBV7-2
TGTGCCAGCAGCTTAGATCGAGTCGGACTGAACTCTGGGGCCAACGTCCTGACTTTC
CASSLDRVGLNSGANVLTF
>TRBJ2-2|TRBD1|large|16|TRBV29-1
TGCAGCGCTAGCCCGGGACAGGGGGGAAACACCGGGGAGCTGTTTTTT
CSASPGQGGNTGELFF
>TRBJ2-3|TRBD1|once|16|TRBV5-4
TGTGCCAGTCGGGACAGGGGGCTCGAGGTGACAGATACGCAGTATTTT
CASRDRGLEVTDTQYF
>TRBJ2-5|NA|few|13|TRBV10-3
TGTGCCATCAGTGCCGACCCCGGGGAGACCCAGTACTTC
CAISADPGETQYF
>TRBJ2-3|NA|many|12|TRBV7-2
TGTGCCAGCAGGGCACCACCGGATACGCAGTATTTT
CASRAPPDTQYF
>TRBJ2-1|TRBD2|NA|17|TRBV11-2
TGTGCCAGCAGCCTTTGGATTAGCGGGAACTATTACAATGAGCAGTTCTTC
CASSLWISGNYYNEQFF
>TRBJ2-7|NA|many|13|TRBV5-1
TGCGCCAGCAGCTTGGAGGTAGACTACGAGCAGTACTTC
CASSLEVDYEQYF